What follows are 26 T cell receptor beta chains derived from one specimen sequenced in a study of blood T cell repertoires in COVID-19. Only in-frame clones appear in the TCRdb table, and some are missing; sequencing was by immunoSEQ multiplex PCR. The repertoire includes roughly 190,000 clones, 60% to 85% of them detected once, and around 8.1% sits in the top ten. The sequenced sample was peripheral blood. These receptor sequences come from a woman aged 45 to 65 with active or convalescent COVID-19.

The chain recombines TRBV30 with TRBJ1-1; D remains unclear. The germline V and J ends were trimmed by 0 bases and 1 base, with 6 bases remaining between them. The CDR3 is 13 residues long. CDR1 GTSNPN and CDR2 SVGIG come from the germline V gene (reference sequence). CDR3 DNA sequence: TGTGCCTGGAGTGTTTCGAGGAACACTGAAGCTTTCTTT. It translates to CAWSVSRNTEAFF.

The chain carries TRBV5-8 and TRBJ1-1; D possibly corresponds to TRBD1 (5 bases). The length of the CDR3 is 15 residues. V dropped 2 bases and J dropped 0 bases, with 11 bases sitting between them. Germline V gene data show CDR1 as SGHTS and CDR2 as YDEGEE. The CDR3 spells CASSFGRGLNTEAFF. The DNA for the CDR3 is TGTGCCAGCAGCTTTGGAAGGGGCTTGAACACTGAAGCTTTCTTT.

The chain is built from TRBV11-2 and TRBJ1-3; D ambiguous. Looked up from germline, CDR1 is SGHAT and CDR2 is FQNNGV. The CDR3 runs 16 residues. V lost 2 bases to trimming and J lost 0 bases, with 11 bases between them. The CDR3 DNA is TGTGCCAGCAGCTTAAGGTTAGGAGTCTCTGGAAACACCATATATTTT. Amino acids: CASSLRLGVSGNTIYF.

This clone was seen a single time. This chain uses TRBV25-1 with TRBJ1-2; D perhaps matches TRBD1 (5 bases). Trimming removed 3 bases at V and 6 bases at J, with 17 bases between. Germline CDR1 and CDR2: MGHDK and SYGVNS. This CDR3 contains 15 residues. The CDR3 sequence is CASSDWTQAGDGYTF. CDR3 DNA sequence: TGTGCCAGCAGTGACTGGACACAGGCGGGGGATGGCTACACCTTC.

The chain recombines TRBV29-1 with TRBJ1-1; 7 bases map to TRBD1. This CDR3 comprises 14 residues. The V gene end was trimmed by 4 bases and the J gene end by 0 bases; junction bases not matched to a gene: 5. The V gene's germline CDR1 is SQVTM and CDR2 ANQGSEA. The CDR3 bases are TGCAGCGTTGTCCACAGGGGCATGAACACTGAAGCTTTCTTT. Its translation: CSVVHRGMNTEAFF.

This clone came up once. CDR3 DNA sequence: TGCGCCAGCAGCCCTCGGACAGAGGAGACCCAGTACTTC. It translates to CASSPRTEETQYF. V usage is TRBV5-1 and J usage is TRBJ2-5; TRBD1 is a possible D gene (6 bases). Trimming pared 4 bases from V and 5 bases from J, leaving 12 bases between. Germline-derived CDR1 and CDR2 are SGHRS and YFSETQ. CDR3 length: 13 residues.

In this sample, this clone turned up once. The chain joins TRBV6-5 to TRBJ1-1, with a tentative D call TRBD1 (5 bases). Germline CDR1 is MNHEY and CDR2 is SVGAGI. The CDR3 is made up of 15 amino acids. V was shortened by 2 bases and J by 4 bases, with 14 bases between the two germline ends. The chain's CDR3 is CASSYGGGGGTEAFF. DNA of the CDR3: TGTGCCAGCAGTTACGGCGGGGGTGGGGGCACTGAAGCTTTCTTT.

This clone occurred a few times. The chain links TRBV2 to TRBJ1-2; tentatively, D is TRBD1 (6 bases). Germline values: CDR1 SNHLY, CDR2 FYNNEI. The CDR3 length is 15 residues. Trimming shortened V by 8 bases and J by 4 bases, and 20 bases separated the two germline ends. Here the CDR3 DNA reads TGTGCCAGCTATCTACTACAGGGAGGGCCCTATGGCTACACCTTC. Encoded protein: CASYLLQGGPYGYTF.

This chain joins TRBV12-3 or TRBV12-4 and TRBJ2-7; perhaps TRBD1 as D (5 bases). V was cut by 6 bases and J by 5 bases, with 14 bases left in between. CDR3 length: 13 amino acids. The CDR3 nucleotides are TGTGCCAGCAGAACCCAGGGTATCCACGAGCAGTACTTC. This encodes CASRTQGIHEQYF.

Only a few counts were recorded for this clone. The chain recombines TRBV19 with TRBJ1-4; 7 bases line up with TRBD1. The germline V gene has CDR1 LNHDA and CDR2 SQIVND (reference sequence). This CDR3 region has 14 residues. Trimming took 10 bases from V and 8 from J; bases not matched to a gene: 13. The CDR3 region is CATSDRDFPEKLFF. As DNA, the CDR3 is TGTGCCACCAGCGACAGGGATTTTCCGGAAAAACTGTTTTTT. The variable domain in full, with the rest retrieved from reference TRBV19 and TRBJ1-4, is DGGITQSPKYLFRKEGQNVTLSCEQNLNHDAMYWYRQDPGQGLRLIYYSQIVNDFQKGDIAEGYSVSREKKESFPLTVTSAQKNPTAFYLCATSDRDFPEKLFFGSGTQLSVL.

The chain recombines TRBV14 with TRBJ1-6, with D perhaps TRBD1 (5 bases). V was trimmed by 1 base and J by 7 bases, leaving 11 bases between them. Germline V gives CDR1 SGHDN, CDR2 FVKESK. This CDR3 contains 15 residues. CDR3 nucleotides: TGTGCCAGCAGCCAAGTCCCGCAGGGAAATTCACCCCTCCACTTT. Its protein product is CASSQVPQGNSPLHF.

This clone was detected once. The V gene is TRBV4-3, the J gene TRBJ2-1; 8 bases agree with TRBD1. Germline assignment: CDR1 LGHNA and CDR2 YSLEER. This CDR3 has 15 residues. Germline trimming cut 3 bases from V and 9 bases from J; bases unmatched to any gene: 10. CDR3 nucleotides: TGCGCCAGCAGCCACAACAGGGGGATCAAGGGTGAGCAGTTCTTC. Its translation is CASSHNRGIKGEQFF.

This clone was seen a single time. The V call is TRBV2, the J call TRBJ1-2; 7 bases match TRBD1. Germline V gives CDR1 SNHLY, CDR2 FYNNEI. CDR3 length: 14 residues. V trimming: 2 bases; J trimming: 4 bases; junction bases outside the gene matches: 4. DNA of the CDR3: TGTGCCAGCAGTGAAAACAGGGGTCGCTATGGCTACACCTTC. Amino acids: CASSENRGRYGYTF.

This clone was picked up one time. CDR3 residues: CSERTGNTEAFF. CDR3 nucleotide sequence: TGCAGTGAGAGGACAGGCAACACTGAAGCTTTCTTT. The chain couples TRBV29-1 to TRBJ1-1; 7 nucleotides agree with TRBD1. There are 12 residues in the CDR3. The germline V gene encodes CDR1 SQVTM and CDR2 ANQGSEA.

J is TRBJ1-2 and V is TRBV7-2, with a weak D call TRBD1 (6 bases). The germline V and J ends were trimmed by 2 bases and 5 bases, with 15 bases remaining between them. The CDR3 sequence is 15 residues long. The germline CDR1 and CDR2 sequences are SGHTA and FQGNSA. For the CDR3, the DNA is TGTGCCAGCAGCTTAAGCCGGGTGGACAGTTATGGCTACACCTTC. Translated, it gives CASSLSRVDSYGYTF. The entire variable domain, with the rest obtained from reference TRBV7-2 and TRBJ1-2, is as follows: GAGVSQSPSNKVTEKGKDVELRCDPISGHTALYWYRQSLGQGLEFLIYFQGNSAPDKSGLPSDRFSAERTGGSVSTLTIQRTQQEDSAVYLCASSLSRVDSYGYTFGSGTRLTVV.

The chain carries TRBV4-3 and TRBJ2-3, with D possibly being TRBD1 (5 bases). The CDR3 has 17 amino acids. Trimming removed 4 bases at V and 2 bases at J, with 19 bases between. Germline CDR1 and CDR2: LGHNA and YSLEER. CDR3 bases: TGCGCCAGCAGCCTTCGAGACAGCGACGAGATCACAGATACGCAGTATTTT. This gives the protein CASSLRDSDEITDTQYF.

This chain joins TRBV6-5 and TRBJ1-5; 8 nucleotides agree with TRBD1. Per germline, CDR1 MNHEY and CDR2 SVGAGI. Trimming removed 6 bases from V and 2 bases from J; junction bases left unmatched: 6. The CDR3 is made up of 15 amino acids. In nucleotides, the CDR3 is TGTGCCAGCAGCCACCTGACAGGGGGCAATCAGCCCCAGCATTTT. Its protein product is CASSHLTGGNQPQHF.

The gene calls are TRBV28 and TRBJ1-1; 9 positions agree with TRBD1. Unmatched junction bases numbered 4, after V lost 4 bases and J lost 4 bases. The germline V gene has CDR1 MDHEN and CDR2 SYDVKM. This CDR3 has 14 residues. CDR3: CASSWDRARTEAFF. For the CDR3, the DNA is TGTGCCAGCAGTTGGGACAGGGCCCGCACTGAAGCTTTCTTT.

The chain has TRBV7-2 and TRBJ2-5; weak D call: TRBD1 (6 bases). Looked up from germline, CDR1 is SGHTA and CDR2 is FQGNSA. V lost 3 bases and J 2 bases, leaving 10 bases between the germline ends. This CDR3 is 14 amino acids long. CDR3 sequence: CASSFGTSQETQYF. The CDR3 coding sequence is TGTGCCAGCAGCTTCGGGACATCACAAGAGACCCAGTACTTC.

The chain carries TRBV30 and TRBJ1-2; 12 bases agree with TRBD1. V shed 3 bases and J 2 bases; nucleotides not matched to a gene: 19. CDR3 length: 20 residues. Germline assignment: CDR1 GTSNPN and CDR2 SVGIG (reference sequence). For the CDR3, the DNA is TGTGCCTGGAGCACCTTCCCAGCCGGGACAGGGGGCGCTGGGAACTATGGCTACACCTTC. Its translation is CAWSTFPAGTGGAGNYGYTF.

The chain joins TRBV7-2 to TRBJ2-2; D not certain. V lost 11 bases and J lost 4, with 20 bases in between. The CDR3 runs 15 residues. CDR1 SGHTA and CDR2 FQGNSA come from the germline V gene. The CDR3 region is CAVKAGTRSTGELFF. The DNA of the CDR3 is TGTGCCGTCAAAGCTGGTACGAGGAGCACCGGGGAGCTGTTTTTT. Based on the CDR3 plus reference TRBV7-2 and TRBJ2-2, the full variable domain is GAGVSQSPSNKVTEKGKDVELRCDPISGHTALYWYRQSLGQGLEFLIYFQGNSAPDKSGLPSDRFSAERTGGSVSTLTIQRTQQEDSAVYLCAVKAGTRSTGELFFGEGSRLTVL.

The chain joins TRBV28 to TRBJ2-7; 7 bases are shared with TRBD2. This CDR3 region has 14 residues. The V gene's germline CDR1 is MDHEN and CDR2 SYDVKM. The ends lost 7 bases at V and 6 bases at J; junction bases unmatched: 12. The CDR3: CASTTGGSPSEQYF. The CDR3 DNA sequence: TGTGCCAGCACAACGGGCGGGAGCCCCTCCGAGCAGTACTTC.

V gene TRBV6-1 combines with J gene TRBJ2-7; TRBD2 matches 8 bases. The V segment lost 3 bases and the J segment 2 bases; nucleotides outside the gene matches: 3. The CDR3 totals 14 residues. Looked up from germline, CDR1 is MNHNS and CDR2 is SASEGT. The CDR3 is CASSDVLAAYEQYF. In DNA form, the CDR3 reads TGTGCCAGCAGTGATGTACTAGCGGCCTACGAGCAGTACTTC.

This clone was found a few times. V is TRBV6-5 and J is TRBJ2-7; 7 nucleotides match TRBD1. Trimming took 6 bases from V and 6 from J; bases not matched to a gene: 11. The CDR3 spans 14 residues. Germline loops: CDR1 MNHEY, CDR2 SVGAGI. CDR3 sequence (DNA): TGTGCCAGCAGGGACAGGTCCTTGTTGGCCGAGCAGTACTTC. Protein: CASRDRSLLAEQYF.

V gene TRBV7-2 combines with J gene TRBJ2-7, with 9 bases identical to TRBD1. The CDR3 spans 14 residues. The germline gives CDR1 SGHTA, CDR2 FQGNSA. Unmatched junction bases numbered 3, after V lost 3 bases and J lost 3 bases. CDR3 sequence (DNA): TGTGCCAGCAGCTTCCGGACAGGGGTCTACGAGCAGTACTTC. It yields the protein CASSFRTGVYEQYF.

The sample holds a few counts of this clone. The chain uses TRBV19 and TRBJ2-1, with 10 bases fitting TRBD2. CDR3 length: 14 amino acids. Germline V gene data show CDR1 as LNHDA and CDR2 as SQIVND (reference sequence). V was clipped by 5 bases and J by 4 bases; unmatched bases: 2. This CDR3 is CASSSLAGYNEQFF. The CDR3, as DNA: TGTGCCAGTAGTTCACTAGCGGGGTACAATGAGCAGTTCTTC.